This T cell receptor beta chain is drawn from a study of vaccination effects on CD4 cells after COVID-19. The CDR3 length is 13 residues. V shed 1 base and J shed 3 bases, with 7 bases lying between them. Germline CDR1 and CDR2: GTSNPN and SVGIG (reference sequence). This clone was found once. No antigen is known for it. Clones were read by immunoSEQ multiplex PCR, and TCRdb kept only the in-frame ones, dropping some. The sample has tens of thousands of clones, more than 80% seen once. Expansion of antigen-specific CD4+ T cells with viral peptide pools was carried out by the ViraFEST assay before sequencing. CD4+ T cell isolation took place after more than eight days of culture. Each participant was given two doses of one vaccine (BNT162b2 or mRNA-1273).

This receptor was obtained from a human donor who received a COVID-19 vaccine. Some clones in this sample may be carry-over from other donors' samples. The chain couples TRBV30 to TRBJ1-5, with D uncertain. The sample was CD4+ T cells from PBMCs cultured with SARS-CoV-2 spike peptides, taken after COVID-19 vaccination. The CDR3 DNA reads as TGTGCCTGGAGTGGAGGATCCAATCAGCCCCAGCATTTT. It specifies CAWSGGSNQPQHF.